The source of this T cell receptor beta chain is a study of T cell responses to AZD1222 COVID-19 vaccine (dated by TCRdb to the early 2020s). Regarding the complete study: A total of under 250 trial participants underwent TCR sequencing, of whom some 200 had received two doses of AZD1222 and 26 had received two doses of the MenACWY control vaccine. Trial participants were enrolled by age into 18-55, 56-69 and 70-plus year subgroups, with approximately 150, 30 and 60 TCR-sequenced participants respectively. Results the study describes overall, beyond this receptor: Epitopes outside the regions mutated in the B.1.351 and B.1.1.7 variants were reportedly recognized by nearly half of the unique spike-specific TCRs. No day 14 peak-response samples were available, so repertoires were characterized only after the peak T cell response. The whole spike protein was spanned by vaccine-associated CD4 TCRs, and dominant responses were seen in regions 160-218 and 743-854. Conclusions about previously exposed vaccinees are limited because only a handful of AZD1222 recipients were SARS-CoV-2 seropositive at baseline. In the small 56-69-year group, the increase in depth fell short of significance, most likely because of low power. A significant rise in spike-specific TCR breadth and depth was observed after two AZD1222 doses relative to day 0 and relative to MenACWY recipients. Participants were mostly white British, with more females than males. The authors suggested clonal diversity may have been underestimated.

Reading the germline V gene gives CDR1 SGDLS and CDR2 YYNGEE. The CDR3 numbers 14 residues from cysteine through phenylalanine. Here the CDR3 DNA is all that survives: 42 bases in frame from base 1. V trim: 2 bases; J trim: 5 bases; unmatched bases: 5. A note on this clone: The antigen it recognizes is unknown. The input lacks base qualities; no much larger clone sits a single base away.

Reading the label with the study, this specimen's time point is: about 28 days (+/-7) after the second vaccine dose. AZD1222 recipients given second doses at about 4 weeks or at about 12 weeks were pooled, since spike-specific TCR depth and breadth were not found to differ between the two schedules. Samples from vaccinated people were obtained from the UK trials COV001 and COV002, which included a single-blind randomized controlled phase 2/3 trial of AZD1222 (ChAdOx1 nCoV-19) in healthy adults. Trial participant PBMC samples were collected at day 0 and day 28 after the second dose for TCRbeta chain sequencing. The CDR3 regions of human TCRbeta chains were analyzed by immunosequencing. The original pipeline was this. TCRs in the repertoires were compared against a reference library of SARS-CoV-2-specific TCRs that had been generated with the MIRA antigen-specificity platform. Breadth meant the fraction of unique TCRs that were SARS-CoV-2-associated, whereas depth meant the fraction of total T cells that were SARS-CoV-2-associated. Using the MIRA data, each spike-specific TCR was mapped to the spike region that the TCR reacts to and placed in a CD4 or CD8 class. Log10-transformed breadth and depth values were compared by one-way ANOVA with Sidak's multiple comparisons tests. Imported from immuneACCESS, the table was reduced by TCRdb to in-frame sequences with V and J called. These copies leave out some clones; in studies compared against another copy, an unresolved V gene accounts for under half, and the cause of the remainder is not known. The V and J calls and clone size were taken over from that table, and D and trimming were inferred from the DNA. Present in this sample are 150,000 to 200,000 clones, around 90% of which were seen just once. Roughly 6% of the sample rests with the top ten.

The V gene is TRBV9 and the J gene is TRBJ2-3; 7 middle bases align to TRBD1. The clonotype comes from an adult who received the AZD1222 COVID-19 vaccine. Sequenced here: peripheral blood, sampled 28 days after the second AZD1222 dose. The CDR3 reads CASSVEGAGDTQYF. The bases are TGTGCCAGCAGCGTTGAGGGGGCTGGAGATACGCAGTATTTT.